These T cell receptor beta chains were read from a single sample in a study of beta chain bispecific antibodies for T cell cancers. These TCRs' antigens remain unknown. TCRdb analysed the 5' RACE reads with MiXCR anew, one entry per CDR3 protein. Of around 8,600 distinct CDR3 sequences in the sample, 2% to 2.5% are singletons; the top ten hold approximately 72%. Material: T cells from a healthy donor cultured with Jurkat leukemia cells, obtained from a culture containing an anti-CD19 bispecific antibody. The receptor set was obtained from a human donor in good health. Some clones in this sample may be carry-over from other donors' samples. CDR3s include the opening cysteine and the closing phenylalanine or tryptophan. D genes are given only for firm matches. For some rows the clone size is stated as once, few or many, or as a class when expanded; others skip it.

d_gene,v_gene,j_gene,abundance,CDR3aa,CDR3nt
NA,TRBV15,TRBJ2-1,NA,CATSRGADPYNEQFF,TGTGCCACCAGCAGAGGGGCAGACCCCTACAATGAGCAGTTCTTC
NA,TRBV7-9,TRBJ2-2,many,CAPNSLNTGELFF,TGTGCTCCGAACAGCCTGAACACCGGGGAGCTGTTTTTT
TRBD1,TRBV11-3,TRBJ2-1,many,CASSWDRSSYNEQFF,TGTGCCAGCAGCTGGGACAGGAGCTCCTACAATGAGCAGTTCTTC
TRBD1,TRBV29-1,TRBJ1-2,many,CSVLGQGTNYGYTF,TGCAGCGTCCTCGGACAGGGAACTAACTATGGCTACACCTTC
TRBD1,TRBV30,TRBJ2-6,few,CAWATGVGANVLTF,TGTGCCTGGGCGACAGGGGTCGGGGCCAACGTCCTGACTTTC
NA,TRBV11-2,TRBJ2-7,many,CASTPGSSYEQYF,TGTGCCAGCACCCCTGGGAGCTCCTACGAGCAGTACTTC
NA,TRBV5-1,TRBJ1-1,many,CASSPNGRENTEAFF,TGCGCCAGCAGCCCAAACGGGCGGGAGAACACTGAAGCTTTCTTT
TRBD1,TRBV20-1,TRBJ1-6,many,CSARDYLTGGESYNSPLHF,TGCAGTGCTAGAGATTACTTGACAGGGGGCGAATCCTATAATTCACCCCTCCACTTT
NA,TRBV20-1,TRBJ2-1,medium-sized,CSAYYNEQFF,TGCAGTGCATACTACAATGAGCAGTTCTTC
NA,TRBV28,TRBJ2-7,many,CAPERTAYEQYF,TGTGCCCCCGAAAGGACAGCATACGAGCAGTACTTC
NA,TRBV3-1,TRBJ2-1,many,CASSQYPNEQFF,TGTGCCAGCAGCCAATACCCTAATGAGCAGTTCTTC
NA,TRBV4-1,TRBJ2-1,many,CASSQTIGYNEQFF,TGCGCCAGCAGCCAAACAATCGGGTACAATGAGCAGTTCTTC
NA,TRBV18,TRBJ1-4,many,CASSPKAEKLFF,TGTGCCAGCTCACCAAAGGCCGAAAAACTGTTTTTT
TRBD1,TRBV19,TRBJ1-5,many,CASSTGQGSNQPQHF,TGTGCCAGTAGTACCGGACAGGGTAGCAATCAGCCCCAGCATTTT
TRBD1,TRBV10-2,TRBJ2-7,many,CASSYGQGVTYEQYF,TGCGCCAGCAGCTACGGACAGGGGGTTACCTACGAGCAGTACTTC
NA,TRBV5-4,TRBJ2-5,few,CASSLAGGPQETQYF,TGTGCCAGCAGCTTGGCAGGAGGGCCCCAAGAGACCCAGTACTTC
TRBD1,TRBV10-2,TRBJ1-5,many,CASSEDREARQPQHF,TGCGCCAGCAGTGAGGACAGGGAGGCACGGCAGCCCCAGCATTTT
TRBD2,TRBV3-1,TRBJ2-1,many,CASSQDQGLAGINEQFF,TGTGCCAGCAGCCAAGATCAAGGACTAGCGGGAATCAATGAGCAGTTCTTC
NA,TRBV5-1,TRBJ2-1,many,CASSLGTLSSYNEQFF,TGCGCCAGCAGCTTGGGGACGCTTAGCTCCTACAATGAGCAGTTCTTC
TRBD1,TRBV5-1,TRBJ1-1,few,CASSFSSLRQGHTEAFF,TGCGCCAGCAGCTTCTCCTCATTGAGACAGGGCCACACTGAAGCTTTCTTT
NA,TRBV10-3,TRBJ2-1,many,CAISTGGEGSYNEQFF,TGTGCCATCAGCACGGGGGGCGAAGGATCCTACAATGAGCAGTTCTTC
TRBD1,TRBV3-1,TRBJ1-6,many,CASSPATGPNSPLHF,TGTGCCAGCAGCCCCGCGACAGGGCCGAATTCACCCCTCCACTTT
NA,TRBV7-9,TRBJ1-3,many,CASSPHSGSSGNTIYF,TGTGCCAGCAGCCCGCACTCTGGGAGCTCTGGAAACACCATATATTTT